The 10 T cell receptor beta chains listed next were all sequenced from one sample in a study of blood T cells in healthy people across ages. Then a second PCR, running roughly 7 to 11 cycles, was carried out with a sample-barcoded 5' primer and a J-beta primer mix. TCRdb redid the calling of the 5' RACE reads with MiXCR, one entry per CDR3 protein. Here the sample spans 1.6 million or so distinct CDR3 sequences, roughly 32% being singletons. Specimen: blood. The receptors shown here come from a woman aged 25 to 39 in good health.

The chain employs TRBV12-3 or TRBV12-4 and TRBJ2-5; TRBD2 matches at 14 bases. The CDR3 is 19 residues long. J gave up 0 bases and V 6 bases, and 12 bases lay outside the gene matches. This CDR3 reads CASSQWTSGGPSNQETQYF. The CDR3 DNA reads TGTGCCAGCAGCCAATGGACTAGCGGGGGGCCTTCCAACCAAGAGACCCAGTACTTC.

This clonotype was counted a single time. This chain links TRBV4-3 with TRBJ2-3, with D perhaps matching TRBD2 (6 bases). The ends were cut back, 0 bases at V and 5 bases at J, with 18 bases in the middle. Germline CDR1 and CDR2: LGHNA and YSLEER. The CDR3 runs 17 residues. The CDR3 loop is CASSQEEGSGMGDTQYF. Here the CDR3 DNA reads TGCGCCAGCAGCCAAGAGGAGGGCAGTGGGATGGGAGATACGCAGTATTTT.

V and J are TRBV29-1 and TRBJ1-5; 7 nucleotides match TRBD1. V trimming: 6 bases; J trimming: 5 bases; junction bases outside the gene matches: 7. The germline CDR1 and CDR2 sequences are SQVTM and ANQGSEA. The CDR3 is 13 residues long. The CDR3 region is CSVVDREDQPQHF. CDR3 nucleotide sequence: TGCAGCGTCGTAGACAGGGAGGATCAGCCCCAGCATTTT.

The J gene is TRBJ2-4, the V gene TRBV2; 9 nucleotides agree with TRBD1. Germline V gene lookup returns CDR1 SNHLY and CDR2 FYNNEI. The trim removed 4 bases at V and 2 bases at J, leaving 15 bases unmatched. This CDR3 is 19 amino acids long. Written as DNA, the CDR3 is TGTGCCAGCAGTGCAACCGGGACAGGGTCAACGAGGACCAAAAACATTCAGTACTTC. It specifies CASSATGTGSTRTKNIQYF.

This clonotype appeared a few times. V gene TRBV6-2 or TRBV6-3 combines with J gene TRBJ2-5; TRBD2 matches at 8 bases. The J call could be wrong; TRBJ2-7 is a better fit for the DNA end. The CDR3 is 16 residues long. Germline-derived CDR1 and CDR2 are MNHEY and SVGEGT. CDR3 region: CASSYFTVTSDDEQYF. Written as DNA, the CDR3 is TGTGCCAGCAGTTACTTCACCGTGACTAGCGACGACGAGCAGTACTTC.

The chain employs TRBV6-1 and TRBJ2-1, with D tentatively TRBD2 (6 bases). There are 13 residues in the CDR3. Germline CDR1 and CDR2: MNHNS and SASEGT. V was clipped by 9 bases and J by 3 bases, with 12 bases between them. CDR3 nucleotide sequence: TGTGCCAGTAGGGCGGGGTACTACAATGAGCAGTTCTTC. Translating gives CASRAGYYNEQFF.

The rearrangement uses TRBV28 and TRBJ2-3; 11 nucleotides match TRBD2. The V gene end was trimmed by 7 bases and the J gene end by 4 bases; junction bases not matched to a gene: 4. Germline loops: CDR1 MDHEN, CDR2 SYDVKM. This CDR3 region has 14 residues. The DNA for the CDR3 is TGTGCCAGCACCATACTAGCGGGGGCAGATACGCAGTATTTT. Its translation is CASTILAGADTQYF.

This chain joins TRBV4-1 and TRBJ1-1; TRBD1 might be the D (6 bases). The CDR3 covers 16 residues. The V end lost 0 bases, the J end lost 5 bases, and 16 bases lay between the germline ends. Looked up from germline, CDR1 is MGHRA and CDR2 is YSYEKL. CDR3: CASSQDQGGARTEAFF. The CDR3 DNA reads TGCGCCAGCAGCCAAGATCAAGGGGGGGCGAGAACTGAAGCTTTCTTT.

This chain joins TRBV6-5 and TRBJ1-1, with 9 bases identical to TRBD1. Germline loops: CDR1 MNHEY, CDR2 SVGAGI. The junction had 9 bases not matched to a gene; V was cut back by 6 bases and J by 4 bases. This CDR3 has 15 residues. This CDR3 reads CASSVRDRVFTEAFF. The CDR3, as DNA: TGTGCCAGCAGCGTCAGGGACAGGGTTTTCACTGAAGCTTTCTTT.

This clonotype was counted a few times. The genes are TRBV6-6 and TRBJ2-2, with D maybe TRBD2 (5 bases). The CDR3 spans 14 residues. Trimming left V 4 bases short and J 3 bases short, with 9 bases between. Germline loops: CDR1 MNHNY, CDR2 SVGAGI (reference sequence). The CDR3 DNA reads TGTGCCAGCAGTTCGGACTTATACACCGGGGAGCTGTTTTTT. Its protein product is CASSSDLYTGELFF.